The 19 T cell receptor beta chains in this list originate from one sample, sequenced in a study of Ad26.COV2.S vaccination and SARS-CoV-2 variants (TCRdb year 2021). Libraries were constructed by the immunoSEQ multiplex PCR assay. TCRdb re-hosts the immuneACCESS table, in-frame sequences only. Its copies lack some clones; in the studies checked, an unresolved V gene accounts for under half of them, and the cause for the rest is not known. For this sample there are 430,000 or so clones; approximately 92% appear just once. In total, the top ten clones hold 9% to 15% of the sample. The treatment or condition label, as the study defines it: 15 to 20 received Ad26.COV2.S at low or high dose, single or two shots; several received placebo; per-sample allocation not given. For vaccine and placebo recipients, repertoires were sequenced using samples collected on day 63 after the first injection. The sample in question was peripheral blood, obtained in a trial of Ad26.COV2.S vaccine versus placebo. These TCRs come from a person aged 18 to 65 who received the Ad26.COV2.S COVID-19 vaccine or a placebo.

The gene calls are TRBV2 and TRBJ1-2, with a tentative D call TRBD1 (5 bases). V was shortened by 6 bases and J by 4 bases, with 15 bases between the two germline ends. Germline V lookup: CDR1 SNHLY, CDR2 FYNNEI. The CDR3 sequence is 14 residues long. Here the CDR3 reads CASSPLGDGYGYTF. CDR3 DNA: TGTGCCAGCAGCCCTCTGGGGGATGGCTATGGCTACACCTTC.

The chain carries TRBV7-6 and TRBJ2-5; maybe TRBD1 (6 bases). Per germline, CDR1 SGHVS and CDR2 FNYEAQ. The germline V and J ends were trimmed by 4 bases and 0 bases, with 15 bases remaining between them. The CDR3 totals 16 residues. The CDR3 DNA reads as TGTGCCAGCAGCTACGTCACAGGGTCCTACCAAGAGACCCAGTACTTC. Its translation is CASSYVTGSYQETQYF.

The chain links TRBV19 to TRBJ2-1, with 8 bases aligning to TRBD1. This CDR3 region has 16 residues. The ends lost 6 bases at V and 1 base at J; junction bases unmatched: 8. Per germline, CDR1 LNHDA and CDR2 SQIVND (reference sequence). CDR3 residues: CASSMARTGSYNEQFF. In DNA form, the CDR3 reads TGTGCCAGTAGCATGGCCCGGACAGGGTCCTACAATGAGCAGTTCTTC. Combining the CDR3 with reference TRBV19 and TRBJ2-1 gives the whole variable domain DGGITQSPKYLFRKEGQNVTLSCEQNLNHDAMYWYRQDPGQGLRLIYYSQIVNDFQKGDIAEGYSVSREKKESFPLTVTSAQKNPTAFYLCASSMARTGSYNEQFFGPGTRLTVL.

The chain joins TRBV15 to TRBJ2-7, with 7 bases aligning to TRBD1. This CDR3 has 14 residues. V dropped 3 bases and J dropped 3; count of bases not matched to a gene: 5. Per the germline V gene, CDR1 is LNHNV and CDR2 is YYDKDF (reference sequence). The CDR3 spells CATSRDRLNYEQYF. In DNA form, the CDR3 reads TGTGCCACCAGCAGGGACAGGCTGAACTACGAGCAGTACTTC.

The V and J genes are TRBV7-9 and TRBJ1-1; D remains unclear. Germline V gene lookup returns CDR1 SEHNR and CDR2 FQNEAQ (reference sequence). V shed 5 bases and J shed 0 bases, with 10 bases lying between them. The CDR3 runs to 14 residues. DNA for the CDR3: TGTGCCAGCAGCGTAACAGCGATGAACACTGAAGCTTTCTTT. It codes for CASSVTAMNTEAFF.

The J gene is TRBJ1-2, the V gene TRBV2, with a tentative D call TRBD1 (6 bases). Trimming took off 7 bases at V and 4 bases at J, with 10 bases between the two ends. The CDR3 totals 12 residues. CDR1 is SNHLY and CDR2 is FYNNEI in the germline V gene. CDR3: CASNRDTYGYTF. The DNA for the CDR3 is TGTGCCAGCAACCGGGACACCTATGGCTACACCTTC.

The V gene is TRBV7-2, the J gene TRBJ2-2, with a weak D call TRBD2 (6 bases). Germline V gene sequence: CDR1 SGHTA, CDR2 FQGNSA. The CDR3 is 15 amino acids. The V gene lost 3 bases and the J gene lost 5 bases, with 13 bases spanning the gap. CDR3 nucleotide sequence: TGTGCCAGCAGCTTTAGGCTAGCGAGTACCGGGGAGCTGTTTTTT. Amino acids: CASSFRLASTGELFF.

The rearrangement links TRBV7-9 to TRBJ2-2, with D uncertain. Germline V gene sequence: CDR1 SEHNR, CDR2 FQNEAQ (reference sequence). The V end lost 5 bases, the J end lost 2 bases, and 24 bases lay between the germline ends. The CDR3 is made up of 19 amino acids. The CDR3 is CASSPRSRLPPTNTGELFF. In DNA form, the CDR3 reads TGTGCCAGCAGCCCCCGCAGTAGGCTCCCCCCTACTAACACCGGGGAGCTGTTTTTT.

The chain couples TRBV29-1 to TRBJ2-7, with TRBD1 as a possible D gene (5 bases). The germline V gene encodes CDR1 SQVTM and CDR2 ANQGSEA. This CDR3 is built from 13 residues. V was cut by 4 bases and J by 2 bases, with 12 bases left in between. CDR3 DNA: TGCAGCGTTGCCCGACAGAGACCCTACGAGCAGTACTTC. This encodes CSVARQRPYEQYF.

The V and J genes are TRBV7-9 and TRBJ2-2, with D maybe TRBD2 (5 bases). Germline V CDR1 and CDR2: SEHNR, FQNEAQ (reference sequence). CDR3 length: 13 residues. Trimming cost V 11 bases and J 1 base, with 11 bases left between them. The DNA of the CDR3 is TGTGCCGCAAGAAGCGGGAACACCGGGGAGCTGTTTTTT. Translation gives CAARSGNTGELFF.

This clone came up a few times. J is TRBJ1-2 and V is TRBV28; D unresolved. Per germline, CDR1 MDHEN and CDR2 SYDVKM. There are 12 residues in the CDR3. The V and J ends lost 4 bases and 4 bases respectively, with 7 bases between them. CDR3 region: CASSSWVYGYTF. The CDR3 nucleotides read TGTGCCAGCAGTTCTTGGGTCTATGGCTACACCTTC.

This chain links TRBV7-8 with TRBJ2-7; 9 positions match TRBD2. The length of the CDR3 is 14 residues. Germline CDR1 SGHVS, CDR2 FQNEAQ. The trim removed 5 bases at V and 7 bases at J, leaving 9 bases unmatched. CDR3 protein: CASSTRIAGEEQYF. For the CDR3, the DNA is TGTGCCAGCAGCACCCGGATAGCGGGAGAAGAGCAGTACTTC.

This clone was seen only a few times. V is TRBV21-1 and J is TRBJ1-4. TRBV21-1 is listed as a pseudogene. This CDR3 region has 16 residues. CDR3 residues: CASSKKLRRLNEKLFF. The CDR3 DNA is TGTGCCAGCAGCAAAAAGTTACGACGTCTTAATGAAAAACTGTTTTTT.

V usage is TRBV5-1 and J usage is TRBJ2-2; D not resolved. V gave up 0 bases and J gave up 3 bases, with 9 bases separating them. The CDR3 totals 15 residues. Per the germline V gene, CDR1 is SGHRS and CDR2 is YFSETQ. The CDR3: CASSLDGGHTGELFF. DNA of the CDR3: TGCGCCAGCAGCTTGGACGGCGGACACACCGGGGAGCTGTTTTTT.

V usage is TRBV5-1 and J usage is TRBJ2-2, with a tentative D call TRBD1 (6 bases). The CDR3 has 17 amino acids. Germline CDR1 is SGHRS and CDR2 is YFSETQ. V shed 7 bases and J shed 4 bases, with 23 bases lying between them. The CDR3 is CASCCVKEQGFTGELFF. CDR3 sequence (DNA): TGCGCCAGCTGCTGTGTAAAAGAGCAGGGGTTCACCGGGGAGCTGTTTTTT.

This clone was found once. The V call is TRBV5-4, the J call TRBJ1-2; the D is unclear. Germline-derived CDR1 and CDR2 are SGHNT and YYREEE (reference sequence). Trimming left V 3 bases short and J 6 bases short, with 12 bases between. This CDR3 is 13 amino acids long. CDR3 sequence reads: CASSSISGDGYTF. Written as DNA, the CDR3 is TGTGCCAGCAGCTCGATATCGGGTGATGGCTACACCTTC.

The genes are TRBV15 and TRBJ2-7; tentative D call: TRBD1 (6 bases). V gave up 3 bases and J gave up 3 bases, with 9 bases separating them. CDR1 and CDR2 from the germline V gene are LNHNV and YYDKDF (reference sequence). The CDR3 has 13 amino acids. The CDR3 nucleotides read TGTGCCACCAGCAGCAACAGGGACTACGAGCAGTACTTC. Residues: CATSSNRDYEQYF.

The chain combines TRBV12-5 with TRBJ2-1; possibly TRBD2 for D (6 bases). Trimming took off 0 bases at V and 5 bases at J, with 17 bases between the two ends. The CDR3 spans 17 residues. Germline loops: CDR1 LGHNT, CDR2 FRNRAP. CDR3 region: CASGLVLSRGIDNEQFF. The CDR3 DNA follows: TGTGCTAGTGGTTTGGTATTGTCCCGCGGGATAGACAATGAGCAGTTCTTC.

J is TRBJ1-1 and V is TRBV7-2, with D unresolved. This CDR3 contains 15 residues. Trimming took 2 bases from V and 0 from J, leaving 10 bases between them. The V gene's germline CDR1 is SGHTA and CDR2 FQGNSA. The CDR3, as DNA: TGTGCCAGCAGCTTAAATTTCCGCCTGAACACTGAAGCTTTCTTT. It codes for CASSLNFRLNTEAFF.